This T cell receptor (beta chain) stems from a study of Tregs in tolerant kidney transplant recipients. Germline V gene data show CDR1 as LNHDA and CDR2 as SQIVND (reference sequence). CDR3 length: 13 amino acids. V trimming: 4 bases; J trimming: 2 bases; junction bases outside the gene matches: 2. Unstimulated regulatory T cells (CD4+CD25+CD127-), CD4+CD25- non-regulatory cells, CD4 and CD8 cells were FACS-sorted from thawed PBMCs. The protocol was immunoSEQ multiplex PCR, while the TCRdb copy is restricted to in-frame clones and leaves out a portion. This sample's table reports fewer than 55,000 clones. A word on this clone: The target antigen is unknown. The CDR3 end falls 3 residues outside the read, so it is completed with the germline J gene.

Study-level points and caveats: Findings come from small patient numbers and require larger validation. Antigen-driven expansion was suggested because donor-specific Tregs expanded more than all Tregs in tolerant patients.

The J gene is TRBJ2-7, the V gene TRBV19; 7 nucleotides line up with TRBD1. The material sequenced was CD4+ T cells from blood, taken before the transplant. This receptor was identified in a human donor who received a combined kidney and bone marrow transplant. This CDR3 is CASSRGQPYEQYF. Incomplete CDR3 DNA: TGTGCCAGTAGTAGGGGACAGCCCTACGAG.